The rows below give T cell receptor beta chains drawn from one sample of a study of PD-L1 blockade in urothelial cancer. Libraries were prepared by immunoSEQ multiplex PCR; TCRdb keeps only in-frame clonotypes and omits some of them. The table includes around 33,000 clones, about 89% detected once. The sequenced sample was PBMCs, obtained around atezolizumab (anti-PD-L1) treatment. The receptors stem from a man older than 75 with urothelial cancer. Each CDR3 is given with its conserved first and last residue. A D gene is named only where the DNA matches it firmly.

j_call	d_call	v_call	cdr3_length	cdr3_aa	cdr3_nt
TRBJ1-5	-	TRBV7-9	14	CASSPESGNQPQHF	TGTGCCAGCAGCCCCGAGTCGGGCAATCAGCCCCAGCATTTT
TRBJ1-2	TRBD1	TRBV10-3	13	CAIAGTGIFGYTF	TGTGCCATCGCCGGGACAGGGATTTTCGGCTACACCTTC
TRBJ1-1	TRBD1	TRBV19	14	CASTDLGQGTEAFF	TGTGCCAGTACTGACCTGGGACAGGGGACTGAAGCTTTCTTT
TRBJ2-1	TRBD1	TRBV6-1	13	CAGTESLYNEQFF	TGTGCCGGGACAGAGTCTCTCTACAATGAGCAGTTCTTC
TRBJ1-2	TRBD1	TRBV4-3	15	CASSQDRDRGRGYTF	TGCGCCAGCAGCCAAGACCGGGACAGGGGGAGGGGCTACACCTTC
TRBJ1-1	-	TRBV10-3	14	CATQLRGANTEAFF	TGTGCCACCCAACTTCGGGGGGCGAACACTGAAGCTTTCTTT
TRBJ1-4	TRBD1	TRBV4-1	15	CASSQEDRVVVKLFF	TGCGCCAGCAGCCAAGAGGACAGGGTGGTTGTAAAACTGTTTTTT
TRBJ1-5	-	TRBV6-1	15	CASSELWASNQPQHF	TGTGCCAGCAGTGAATTGTGGGCAAGCAATCAGCCCCAGCATTTT
TRBJ2-3	TRBD2	TRBV5-4	14	CASSLGGRADTQYF	TGTGCCAGCAGCTTGGGCGGGAGGGCAGATACGCAGTATTTT
TRBJ2-3	TRBD1	TRBV19	14	CASSTTGATDTQYF	TGTGCCAGTAGCACCACAGGGGCCACAGATACGCAGTATTTT